Following are 19 T cell receptor beta chains from one sample sequenced in a study of glioma-infiltrating T cells after dendritic cell vaccination. Sequencing used immunoSEQ multiplex PCR; TCRdb keeps in-frame clones, though not all of them. There are about 67,000 clones in the sample; 65% to 90% occur only once, and around 8% lies in the top ten. Sequenced material: blood, taken before dendritic cell vaccination. The receptors come from a human donor with glioblastoma.

This clone has a single count. This chain uses TRBV10-3 with TRBJ2-1, with D maybe TRBD1 (6 bases). Germline values: CDR1 ENHRY, CDR2 SYGVKD. Trimming removed 0 bases at V and 8 bases at J, with 11 bases between. This CDR3 region has 14 residues. CDR3 DNA sequence: TGTGCCATCAGTGAGTCGAACAGGGAAGATGAGCAGTTCTTC. Its translation is CAISESNREDEQFF.

The chain is built from TRBV9 and TRBJ2-5; D remains ambiguous. CDR1 SGDLS and CDR2 YYNGEE come from the germline V gene. V lost 3 bases to trimming and J lost 5 bases, with 11 bases between them. This CDR3 is 13 amino acids long. Written as DNA, the CDR3 is TGTGCCAGCAGCGCCAGGATGTCTGAGACCCAGTACTTC. Encoded protein: CASSARMSETQYF.

This clone has only one observation. V gene TRBV11-2 combines with J gene TRBJ2-5, with TRBD2 as a possible D gene (5 bases). CDR3 length: 15 amino acids. V lost 5 bases to trimming and J lost 2 bases, with 15 bases between them. Germline loops: CDR1 SGHAT, CDR2 FQNNGV. Written as DNA, the CDR3 is TGTGCCAGCAGCAGGACTGCCGGGGAACAAGAGACCCAGTACTTC. This codes for CASSRTAGEQETQYF.

The chain combines TRBV5-1 with TRBJ1-2, with a tentative D call TRBD1 (6 bases). Germline-derived CDR1 and CDR2 are SGHRS and YFSETQ. Trimming took off 0 bases at V and 6 bases at J, with 18 bases between the two ends. The CDR3 has 16 amino acids. This CDR3 reads CASSLAGGPQGHGYTF. The CDR3 nucleotides read TGCGCCAGCAGCTTGGCTGGGGGCCCTCAGGGGCATGGCTACACCTTC. The variable domain in full, with the rest retrieved from reference TRBV5-1 and TRBJ1-2, is KAGVTQTPRYLIKTRGQQVTLSCSPISGHRSVSWYQQTPGQGLQFLFEYFSETQRNKGNFPGRFSGRQFSNSRSEMNVSTLELGDSALYLCASSLAGGPQGHGYTFGSGTRLTVV.

The chain employs TRBV23-1 and TRBJ2-7; 12 nucleotides match TRBD1. TRBV23-1 is marked as an open reading frame, function uncertain. The CDR3 runs to 14 residues. V trimming: 7 bases; J trimming: 12 bases; junction bases outside the gene matches: 13. This chain's CDR3 is CASKRRDRGPFRYF. Here the CDR3 DNA reads TGCGCCAGCAAACGCCGGGACAGGGGGCCTTTTCGGTACTTC.

The DNA of the CDR3 is TGTGCCAGCAGCTTAAGTGGGACAGGGATTGGCTACACCTTC. Protein product: CASSLSGTGIGYTF. The chain joins TRBV11-1 to TRBJ1-2; 9 bases match TRBD1. In germline, CDR1 is SGHAT, CDR2 FQDESV (reference sequence). The CDR3 totals 14 residues. The ends lost 2 bases at V and 7 bases at J; junction bases unmatched: 5.

V gene TRBV10-3 combines with J gene TRBJ2-2, with 9 bases fitting TRBD1. The CDR3 length is 15 residues. CDR1 and CDR2 from the germline V gene are ENHRY and SYGVKD. Germline trimming cut 6 bases from V and 4 bases from J; bases unmatched to any gene: 6. CDR3 amino acids: CAIRWGTGTTGELFF. CDR3 coding DNA: TGTGCCATCAGGTGGGGGACAGGGACCACCGGGGAGCTGTTTTTT.

The chain employs TRBV19 and TRBJ1-6; D not resolved. The CDR3 covers 15 residues. Germline CDR1 and CDR2: LNHDA and SQIVND (reference sequence). V was trimmed by 6 bases and J by 6 bases, leaving 15 bases between them. The CDR3 here is CASSLWSLSNSPLHF. In DNA, the CDR3 is TGTGCCAGTAGCCTGTGGAGTTTAAGTAATTCACCCCTCCACTTT. The variable domain in full, with the rest retrieved from reference TRBV19 and TRBJ1-6, is DGGITQSPKYLFRKEGQNVTLSCEQNLNHDAMYWYRQDPGQGLRLIYYSQIVNDFQKGDIAEGYSVSREKKESFPLTVTSAQKNPTAFYLCASSLWSLSNSPLHFGNGTRLTVT.

The V call is TRBV15, the J call TRBJ2-7; 9 bases agree with TRBD1. V lost 5 bases, J lost 4 bases, and 6 bases stayed unmatched. The CDR3 length is 14 residues. CDR1 is LNHNV and CDR2 is YYDKDF in the germline V gene (reference sequence). CDR3 nucleotides: TGTGCCACCAGCGCTTGGACAGGGGCGTACGAGCAGTACTTC. This sequence encodes CATSAWTGAYEQYF.

The V gene is TRBV7-9, the J gene TRBJ1-1; 7 bases are a match to TRBD1. J gave up 4 bases and V 4 bases, and 15 bases lay outside the gene matches. Per germline, CDR1 SEHNR and CDR2 FQNEAQ (reference sequence). This CDR3 has 17 amino acids. CDR3: CASSSGGGRVDGTEAFF. In DNA form, the CDR3 reads TGTGCCAGCAGCTCAGGGGGAGGCAGGGTAGACGGCACTGAAGCTTTCTTT.

This chain connects TRBV7-2 to TRBJ2-1, with a possible D match to TRBD1 (6 bases). Trimming stripped 5 bases from V and 5 bases from J, with 10 bases between. The CDR3 runs 13 residues. Germline V gives CDR1 SGHTA, CDR2 FQGNSA. CDR3 sequence reads: CASSEGQNNEQFF. For the CDR3, the DNA is TGTGCCAGCAGCGAGGGACAAAACAATGAGCAGTTCTTC.

The J gene is TRBJ2-3, the V gene TRBV13; D is possibly TRBD2 (6 bases). CDR3 size: 15 residues. V was cut by 3 bases and J by 5 bases, with 15 bases left in between. Germline V gene lookup returns CDR1 PRHDT and CDR2 FYEKMQ (reference sequence). CDR3 DNA: TGTGCCAGCAGCTTGACTCGGGGGAGTGGAGATACGCAGTATTTT. Translated, it gives CASSLTRGSGDTQYF.

In its sample, this clone was seen once. The chain has TRBV27 and TRBJ1-2; D gene uncertain. Trimming shortened V by 2 bases and J by 4 bases, and 20 bases separated the two germline ends. The V gene's germline CDR1 is MNHEY and CDR2 SMNVEV (reference sequence). The CDR3 loop spans 17 amino acids. The CDR3 here is CASSLVDPDFLLYGYTF. CDR3 DNA sequence: TGTGCCAGCAGTTTAGTAGATCCAGACTTTTTACTCTATGGCTACACCTTC.

The chain is built from TRBV18 and TRBJ2-5; D not certain. This CDR3 is 14 amino acids long. Trimming took off 0 bases at V and 4 bases at J, with 9 bases between the two ends. Germline lookup yields CDR1 KGHSH and CDR2 LQKENI. CDR3 bases: TGTGCCAGCTCACCACCGTCACCTAGAGAGACCCAGTACTTC. It is translated as CASSPPSPRETQYF.

V is TRBV30 and J is TRBJ2-7; tentative D call: TRBD2 (5 bases). The germline V and J ends were trimmed by 1 base and 6 bases, with 13 bases remaining between them. The CDR3 sequence is 13 residues long. In germline, CDR1 is GTSNPN, CDR2 SVGIG (reference sequence). The CDR3 nucleotides read TGTGCCTGGAGTGAAAGTCGGGGAACCGAGCAGTACTTC. As protein: CAWSESRGTEQYF.

This clone was counted only a few times. The rearrangement links TRBV6-1 to TRBJ2-7, with D possibly TRBD1 on 6 matching bases. This CDR3 is 14 amino acids long. Germline V gene data show CDR1 as MNHNS and CDR2 as SASEGT. V lost 2 bases to trimming and J lost 6 bases, with 14 bases between them. Here the CDR3 reads CASSEQGQTREQYF. Here the CDR3 DNA reads TGTGCCAGCAGTGAACAGGGGCAGACCCGCGAGCAGTACTTC.

The chain carries TRBV4-3 and TRBJ2-2; TRBD1 matches 7 bases. CDR3 length: 15 residues. The J segment lost 8 bases and the V segment lost 0 bases, leaving 6 bases of the junction unmatched. Germline lookup yields CDR1 LGHNA and CDR2 YSLEER. The CDR3 nucleotides are TGCGCCAGCAGCCAAGATGCACAGGGGAAGGGGGAGCTGTTTTTT. Protein: CASSQDAQGKGELFF.

The J gene is TRBJ1-2, the V gene TRBV7-8; a weak D match, TRBD1 (6 bases). The CDR3 is made up of 16 amino acids. V was clipped by 0 bases and J by 4 bases, with 15 bases between them. Germline loops: CDR1 SGHVS, CDR2 FQNEAQ. CDR3 nucleotide sequence: TGTGCCAGCAGCTTAGCGGGAGGGGGGCTGAGCTATGGCTACACCTTC. Translated, it gives CASSLAGGGLSYGYTF.

A single count supports this clone. The chain employs TRBV7-8 and TRBJ1-2; D is perhaps TRBD1 (5 bases). Trimming shortened V by 0 bases and J by 8 bases, and 16 bases separated the two germline ends. CDR1 is SGHVS and CDR2 is FQNEAQ in the germline V gene. The CDR3 loop spans 15 amino acids. The DNA of the CDR3 is TGTGCCAGCAGCTTAGCTGGTGCTGGGGCTAAAGGCTACACCTTC. It specifies CASSLAGAGAKGYTF.